This TCR beta chain emerged from a study of CD8 T cells in ankylosing spondylitis. Study results and caveats: Characteristic of ankylosing spondylitis blood, it appeared, was a TCR beta motif comprising roughly 8 highly homologous variants.

The V end lost 6 bases, the J end lost 2 bases, and 13 bases lay between the germline ends. This CDR3 region has 15 residues. Germline CDR1 is SGHAT and CDR2 is FQNNGV. Quantitative 5'-RACE with molecular barcodes generated TCR beta libraries. TCRdb ran MiXCR on the 5' RACE reads and lists one entry per CDR3 protein. This sample has about 69,000 distinct CDR3 sequences, with roughly 5.3% found just once. This clonotype occurred many times. No antigen is known for it. Material for sequencing was blood, either unsorted or a sorted T cell fraction (not recorded which). This chain joins TRBV11-2 and TRBJ2-2; D uncertain. The receptor was derived from a male donor with ankylosing spondylitis or in good health (not recorded which). The CDR3 loop is CASRPVSSNTGELFF. In DNA, the CDR3 is TGTGCCAGCAGGCCGGTTAGCTCTAACACCGGGGAGCTGTTTTTT.